Presented here are 16 T cell receptor beta chains from one specimen sequenced in a study of regulatory T cells in long-lasting Graves disease. The sample's time point: newly diagnosed GD, antithyroid drugs for less than 3 months. Following extraction of RNA from PBMCs, that RNA was used to make the TCR library. Combining iRepertoire HTBI primers with Arm-PCR of CDR3 regions, the authors built TCR beta libraries. TCRdb re-analysed the multiplex PCR reads in MiXCR, keeping a single row per CDR3 protein. The sample lists roughly 400,000 distinct CDR3 sequences; 16% were seen once. These records were also assigned to another study, of T cells in Graves' hyperthyroidism and ophthalmopathy.

Sequencing was performed on peripheral blood mononuclear cells (PBMCs), taken at new diagnosis, from a patient treated with antithyroid drugs. The receptors originated from a woman under 30 with Graves disease.

This clonotype was counted between two and nine times. The chain links TRBV24-1 to TRBJ2-2, with TRBD2 matching over 9 bases. Germline values: CDR1 KGHDR, CDR2 SFDVKD. The CDR3 is 16 residues long. Trimming cost V 2 bases and J 3 bases; bases outside gene matches: 3. DNA of the CDR3: TGTGCCACCAGTGATTGGGCTAGCGGGGACACCGGGGAGCTGTTTTTT. This codes for CATSDWASGDTGELFF.

This clonotype has a count of ten or more. The chain employs TRBV4-3 and TRBJ2-1; 9 nucleotides match TRBD2. Germline V gene data show CDR1 as LGHNA and CDR2 as YSLEER. Trimming at V came to 6 bases and at J to 3 bases, leaving 9 bases not matched to a gene. The CDR3 length is 16 residues. CDR3 DNA sequence: TGCGCCAGCAGATTGTCCGCGGGAGGGAACTACAATGAGCAGTTCTTC. Translated: CASRLSAGGNYNEQFF.

This clonotype was found a few times. This sequence joins TRBV16 and TRBJ1-4; D remains unclear. Germline V lookup: CDR1 KGHSY, CDR2 FQNENV. The length of the CDR3 is 12 residues. The ends were cut back, 1 base at V and 7 bases at J, with 4 bases in the middle. The CDR3 region has the DNA TGTGCCAGCAGCCAATTTGGTGAAAAACTGTTTTTT. This encodes CASSQFGEKLFF. The full variable domain, completed using reference TRBV16 and TRBJ1-4, is GEEVAQTPKHLVRGEGQKAKLYCAPIKGHSYVFWYQQVLKNEFKFLISFQNENVFDETGMPKERFSAKCLPNSPCSLEIQATKLEDSAVYFCASSQFGEKLFFGSGTQLSVL.

This clonotype was found many times. The J gene is TRBJ1-2, the V gene TRBV28, with 8 bases that match TRBD1. After removal of 6 bases from V and 7 bases from J, the junction contained 16 bases not matched to a gene. The CDR3 loop spans 16 amino acids. The V gene's germline CDR1 is MDHEN and CDR2 SYDVKM. DNA of the CDR3: TGTGCCAGCAGCCCGAGGACAGGGTTTGGTTCCGGTGGCTACACCTTC. As protein: CASSPRTGFGSGGYTF.

This clonotype was counted a few times. The rearrangement links TRBV6-1 to TRBJ1-4; D is possibly TRBD1 (6 bases). V shed 5 bases and J shed 8 bases, with 21 bases lying between them. Germline CDR1 reads MNHNS; CDR2 reads SASEGT. CDR3 length: 16 residues. CDR3 loop: CASSPFPRGAREKLFF. The CDR3 coding sequence is TGTGCCAGCAGTCCGTTCCCGAGGGGGGCTCGGGAAAAACTGTTTTTT.

The rearrangement links TRBV24-1 to TRBJ2-3, with 10 bases matching TRBD1. Losses at the gene ends were 7 bases for V and 5 bases for J; bases not matched to a gene: 11. The CDR3 spans 16 residues. Germline V gives CDR1 KGHDR, CDR2 SFDVKD. CDR3 sequence reads: CATSTRDRGIVDTQYF. The CDR3 DNA sequence: TGTGCCACCAGCACCCGGGACAGGGGAATTGTAGATACGCAGTATTTT.

The chain is built from TRBV14 and TRBJ2-1; 7 bases are a match to TRBD2. This CDR3 is 16 amino acids long. V shed 2 bases and J 8 bases; nucleotides not matched to a gene: 12. CDR1 is SGHDN and CDR2 is FVKESK in the germline V gene. CDR3 residues: CASSQRKRAGVDEQFF. In nucleotides, the CDR3 is TGTGCCAGCAGCCAAAGAAAACGGGCGGGAGTCGATGAGCAGTTCTTC.

In this sample, this clonotype turned up a few times. The gene calls are TRBV29-1 and TRBJ2-1; 8 nucleotides agree with TRBD1. Losses at the gene ends were 7 bases for V and 3 bases for J; bases not matched to a gene: 11. The CDR3 has 15 residues. Germline CDR1 reads SQVTM; CDR2 reads ANQGSEA. The CDR3 sequence is CSASKGGTGYNEQFF. CDR3 nucleotide sequence: TGCAGCGCCTCAAAAGGGGGGACAGGCTACAATGAGCAGTTCTTC.

This rearrangement joins TRBV11-2 to TRBJ1-4; a possible D gene is TRBD1 (5 bases). Germline CDR1 and CDR2: SGHAT and FQNNGV. Trimming removed 5 bases at V and 8 bases at J, with 18 bases between. The CDR3 sequence is 15 residues long. CDR3 nucleotide sequence: TGTGCCAGCAGCCCACCGGGTTTACGGGGGGAAAAACTGTTTTTT. Encoded protein: CASSPPGLRGEKLFF.

About this clonotype itself: This could be a read error, since a much larger clone is one nucleotide away. The genes are TRBV7-2 and TRBJ2-2, with 7 bases matching TRBD1. This CDR3 spans 15 amino acids. Unmatched junction bases numbered 4, after V lost 5 bases and J lost 1 base. Germline lookup yields CDR1 SGHTA and CDR2 FQGNSA. The CDR3 bases are TGTACCAGCAGCGTAGACAGGGAGAACACCGGGGAGCTGTTTTTT. It yields the protein CTSSVDRENTGELFF. Based on the CDR3 plus reference TRBV7-2 and TRBJ2-2, the full variable domain is GAGVSQSPSNKVTEKGKDVELRCDPISGHTALYWYRQSLGQGLEFLIYFQGNSAPDKSGLPSDRFSAERTGGSVSTLTIQRTQQEDSAVYLCTSSVDRENTGELFFGEGSRLTVL.

In its sample, this clonotype was seen many times. V and J are TRBV28 and TRBJ2-4, with 8 positions matching TRBD2. Germline CDR1 reads MDHEN; CDR2 reads SYDVKM. This CDR3 comprises 15 residues. Trimming removed 3 bases from V and 7 bases from J; junction bases left unmatched: 8. The CDR3 DNA reads TGTGCCAGCAGTTTTGCTAGCGGGTGGGGGAACATTCAGTACTTC. This gives the protein CASSFASGWGNIQYF.

The CDR3 protein is CASSEVFFGELFF. CDR3 bases: TGTGCCAGCAGTGAGGTTTTTTTCGGGGAGCTGTTTTTT. V and J are TRBV6-1 and TRBJ2-2; D unclear. Germline lookup yields CDR1 MNHNS and CDR2 SASEGT. This CDR3 is built from 13 residues. Trimming pared 3 bases from V and 7 bases from J, leaving 9 bases between.

This clonotype showed up many times. The CDR3 spells CSAPLGDRDWSEAFF. For the CDR3, the DNA is TGCAGTGCTCCCCTGGGAGACAGGGACTGGAGTGAAGCTTTCTTT. The chain combines TRBV20-1 with TRBJ1-1, with 7 positions matching TRBD1. The CDR3 covers 15 residues. Germline V CDR1 and CDR2: DFQATT, SNEGSKA (reference sequence). V lost 5 bases and J lost 7; bases outside the gene matches: 16.

At least ten counts were recorded for this clonotype. This rearrangement joins TRBV7-9 to TRBJ2-7, with D uncertain. This CDR3 contains 14 residues. Trimming took 0 bases from V and 2 from J, leaving 8 bases between them. CDR1 and CDR2 (germline): SEHNR, FQNEAQ (reference sequence). CDR3 coding DNA: TGTGCCAGCAGCTTAGCGCTTACAGCCTACGAGCAGTACTTC. It translates to CASSLALTAYEQYF.

This clonotype was observed many times. This chain joins TRBV11-3 and TRBJ2-1; D perhaps matches TRBD1 (6 bases). The CDR3 consists of 16 residues. V lost 1 base and J 6 bases, leaving 16 bases between the germline ends. Germline lookup yields CDR1 SGHNT and CDR2 YENEEA. The CDR3 protein is CASSLGGWTVSNEQFF. CDR3 bases: TGTGCCAGCAGCTTAGGGGGCTGGACAGTTTCCAATGAGCAGTTCTTC. Combining the CDR3 with reference TRBV11-3 and TRBJ2-1 gives the whole variable domain EAGVVQSPRYKIIEKKQPVAFWCNPISGHNTLYWYLQNLGQGPELLIRYENEEAVDDSQLPKDRFSAERLKGVDSTLKIQPAELGDSAVYLCASSLGGWTVSNEQFFGPGTRLTVL.

This chain joins TRBV19 and TRBJ1-1; 11 bases are a match to TRBD1. V shed 3 bases and J 4 bases; nucleotides not matched to a gene: 4. The germline CDR1 and CDR2 sequences are LNHDA and SQIVND (reference sequence). This CDR3 comprises 15 residues. The CDR3 loop reads CASSIGQGAGTEAFF. The CDR3 DNA follows: TGTGCCAGTAGTATCGGACAGGGGGCAGGCACTGAAGCTTTCTTT.